This TCR beta chain was recovered during a study of control samples from healthy donors and cancer patients. J was trimmed by 1 base and V by 0 bases; bases with no gene match: 12. The CDR3 has 19 amino acids. CDR1 is MNHNS, CDR2 SASEGT, per germline. The method was immunoSEQ multiplex PCR; TCRdb's version includes in-frame clones alone and lacks a portion of them. Seen here are 150,000 to 190,000 clones, over 90% observed once, and the top ten hold approximately 2.5%. The V and J genes are TRBV6-1 and TRBJ1-5; 7 bases line up with TRBD1. The sequence derives from a man between 50 and 59 years old in good health. What was sequenced was blood. CDR3 residues: CASSEAPAGGTRSNQPQHF. For the CDR3, the DNA is TGTGCCAGCAGTGAAGCGCCGGCAGGGGGGACTAGGAGCAATCAGCCCCAGCATTTT.